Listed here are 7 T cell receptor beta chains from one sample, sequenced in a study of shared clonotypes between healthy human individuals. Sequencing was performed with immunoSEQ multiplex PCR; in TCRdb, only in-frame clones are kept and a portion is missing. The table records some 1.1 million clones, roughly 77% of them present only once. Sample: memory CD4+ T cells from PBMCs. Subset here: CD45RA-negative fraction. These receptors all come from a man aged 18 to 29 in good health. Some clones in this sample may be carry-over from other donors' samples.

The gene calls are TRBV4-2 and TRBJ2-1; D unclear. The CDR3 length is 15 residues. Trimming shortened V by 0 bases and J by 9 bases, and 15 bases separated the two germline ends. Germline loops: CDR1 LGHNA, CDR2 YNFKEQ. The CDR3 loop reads CASSQDRARSTEQFF. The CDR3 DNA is TGTGCCAGCAGCCAAGATAGGGCTAGAAGTACTGAGCAGTTCTTC.

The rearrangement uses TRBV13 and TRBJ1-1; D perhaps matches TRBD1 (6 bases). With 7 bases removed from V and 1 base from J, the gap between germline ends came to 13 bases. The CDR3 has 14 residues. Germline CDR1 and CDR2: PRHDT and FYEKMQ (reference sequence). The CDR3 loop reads CASTPDRRNTEAFF. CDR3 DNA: TGTGCCAGCACTCCCGACAGGAGGAACACTGAAGCTTTCTTT.

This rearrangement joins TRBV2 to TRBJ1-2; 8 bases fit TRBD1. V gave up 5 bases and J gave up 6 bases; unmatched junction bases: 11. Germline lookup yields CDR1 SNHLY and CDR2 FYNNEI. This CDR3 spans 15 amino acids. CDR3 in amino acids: CASSLDRVRENGYTF. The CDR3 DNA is TGTGCCAGCAGTTTGGACAGGGTACGGGAAAATGGCTACACCTTC.

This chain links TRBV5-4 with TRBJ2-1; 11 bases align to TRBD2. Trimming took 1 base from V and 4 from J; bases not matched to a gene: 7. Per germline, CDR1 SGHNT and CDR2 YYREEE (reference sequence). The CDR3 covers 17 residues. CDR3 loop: CASSLTSGGRGYNEQFF. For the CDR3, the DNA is TGTGCCAGCAGCTTGACTAGCGGGGGAAGGGGGTACAATGAGCAGTTCTTC.

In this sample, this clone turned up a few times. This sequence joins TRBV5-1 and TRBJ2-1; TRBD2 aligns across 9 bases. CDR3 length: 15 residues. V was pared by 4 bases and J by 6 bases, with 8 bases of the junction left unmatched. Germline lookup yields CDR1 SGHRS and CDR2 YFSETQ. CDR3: CASSGSGGPSNEQFF. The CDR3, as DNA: TGCGCCAGCAGCGGTAGCGGGGGCCCCTCCAATGAGCAGTTCTTC.

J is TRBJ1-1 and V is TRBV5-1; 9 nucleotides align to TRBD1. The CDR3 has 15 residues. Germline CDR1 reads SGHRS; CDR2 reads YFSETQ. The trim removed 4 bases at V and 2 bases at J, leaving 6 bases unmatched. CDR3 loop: CASSIRDRDNTEAFF. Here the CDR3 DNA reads TGCGCCAGCAGCATCCGGGACAGGGATAACACTGAAGCTTTCTTT. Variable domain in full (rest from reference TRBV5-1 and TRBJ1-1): KAGVTQTPRYLIKTRGQQVTLSCSPISGHRSVSWYQQTPGQGLQFLFEYFSETQRNKGNFPGRFSGRQFSNSRSEMNVSTLELGDSALYLCASSIRDRDNTEAFFGQGTRLTVV.

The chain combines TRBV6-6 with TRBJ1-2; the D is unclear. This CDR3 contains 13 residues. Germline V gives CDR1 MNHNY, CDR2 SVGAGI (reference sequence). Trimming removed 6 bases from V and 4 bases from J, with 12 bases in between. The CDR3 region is CASSGETLYGYTF. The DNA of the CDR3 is TGTGCCAGCAGCGGGGAAACTCTCTATGGCTACACCTTC.